Listed here are 21 T cell receptor beta chains from one sample, sequenced in a study of T cell responses to AZD1222 COVID-19 vaccine. The method was immunoSEQ multiplex PCR; TCRdb's version includes in-frame clones alone and lacks a portion of them. The sample records approximately 140,000 clones, around four fifths being singletons. This specimen was peripheral blood, taken on day 0 of MenACWY control vaccination. These receptors came from an adult in good health.

The J gene is TRBJ2-5, the V gene TRBV27; 8 bases align to TRBD2. CDR1 is MNHEY and CDR2 is SMNVEV in the germline V gene (reference sequence). The CDR3 is 14 amino acids. J was trimmed by 7 bases and V by 5 bases; bases with no gene match: 9. DNA for the CDR3: TGTGCCAGCAGTGGCCGGGGGGGAGGGGGGACCCAGTACTTC. Translating it yields CASSGRGGGGTQYF.

This chain connects TRBV2 to TRBJ2-1; the D is unclear. Trimming stripped 1 base from V and 7 bases from J, with 8 bases between. The CDR3 is made up of 13 amino acids. Germline CDR1 SNHLY, CDR2 FYNNEI. Here the CDR3 DNA reads TGTGCCAGCAGTGAAGGACATAGAAATGAGCAGTTCTTC. Amino acid sequence: CASSEGHRNEQFF.

J is TRBJ1-1 and V is TRBV5-1; 10 bases line up with TRBD1. Germline V gene lookup returns CDR1 SGHRS and CDR2 YFSETQ. CDR3 length: 16 residues. V lost 1 base and J lost 6; bases outside the gene matches: 9. CDR3 sequence (DNA): TGCGCCAGCAGCTTGCGCGGACAGGGGGTAAGGGCTGAAGCTTTCTTT. This codes for CASSLRGQGVRAEAFF.

The CDR3 sequence: CASSGLGTDTQYF. Here the CDR3 DNA reads TGTGCCAGCAGCGGGCTAGGCACAGATACGCAGTATTTT. The chain carries TRBV9 and TRBJ2-3, with unresolved D. Looked up from germline, CDR1 is SGDLS and CDR2 is YYNGEE. Trimming removed 3 bases at V and 1 base at J, with 6 bases between. The length of the CDR3 is 13 residues. The variable domain in full, completed from reference TRBV9 and TRBJ2-3, reads DSGVTQTPKHLITATGQRVTLRCSPRSGDLSVYWYQQSLDQGLQFLIQYYNGEERAKGNILERFSAQQFPDLHSELNLSSLELGDSALYFCASSGLGTDTQYFGPGTRLTVL.

The V gene is TRBV5-5, the J gene TRBJ2-7; D might be TRBD2 (6 bases). The CDR3 runs to 15 residues. From germline, CDR1 is SGHKS and CDR2 YYEKEE (reference sequence). V lost 4 bases and J lost 3, with 17 bases in between. The CDR3 sequence: CASSRGLGGDYEQYF. CDR3 bases: TGTGCCAGCAGCCGCGGGCTGGGCGGGGACTACGAGCAGTACTTC. Full variable domain (outside the CDR3, taken from reference TRBV5-5 and TRBJ2-7): DAGVTQSPTHLIKTRGQQVTLRCSPISGHKSVSWYQQVLGQGPQFIFQYYEKEERGRGNFPDRFSARQFPNYSSELNVNALLLGDSALYLCASSRGLGGDYEQYFGPGTRLTVT.

The chain carries TRBV7-2 and TRBJ1-2; 9 bases fit TRBD1. The CDR3 is 16 amino acids. Germline values: CDR1 SGHTA, CDR2 FQGNSA. With 1 base clipped from V and 7 bases from J, the junction kept 10 bases outside the gene matches. CDR3 in DNA: TGTGCCAGCAGCTTAGATATGACAGGGGGTAGTAGTGGCTACACCTTC. Amino acid sequence: CASSLDMTGGSSGYTF.

This chain uses TRBV3-1 (or the pseudogene TRBV3-2) with TRBJ1-2; D unresolved. The germline V gene encodes CDR1 LGHDT and CDR2 YNNKEL (reference sequence). The V end was cut by 0 bases, the J end by 6 bases, with 8 bases between. This CDR3 is 13 amino acids long. DNA for the CDR3: TGTGCCAGCAGCCAAGATCTCGAGGATGGCTACACCTTC. It is translated as CASSQDLEDGYTF.

This clone was recorded a few times. This chain links TRBV5-4 with TRBJ2-2; D unclear. Trimming took off 6 bases at V and 4 bases at J, with 16 bases between the two ends. The CDR3 covers 15 residues. Per germline, CDR1 SGHNT and CDR2 YYREEE (reference sequence). CDR3 protein: CASTATRNGTGELFF. In DNA, the CDR3 is TGTGCCAGCACCGCGACCCGGAACGGCACCGGGGAGCTGTTTTTT.

The V call is TRBV20-1, the J call TRBJ2-3, with D tentatively TRBD1 (5 bases). Germline V lookup: CDR1 DFQATT, CDR2 SNEGSKA (reference sequence). The CDR3 consists of 11 residues. The V and J ends lost 2 bases and 9 bases respectively, with 9 bases between them. CDR3 amino acids: CSARSGPTQYF. CDR3 DNA: TGCAGTGCTAGATCAGGGCCGACGCAGTATTTT.

The CDR3, as DNA: TGTGCCAGCAGCCAAGTAAGGTCGGACCACACAGATACGCAGTATTTT. Residues: CASSQVRSDHTDTQYF. This chain uses TRBV3-1 (or the pseudogene TRBV3-2) with TRBJ2-3; no reliable D call. This CDR3 region has 16 residues. V dropped 1 base and J dropped 2 bases, with 13 bases sitting between them. The germline V gene encodes CDR1 LGHDT and CDR2 YNNKEL (reference sequence).

The rearrangement links TRBV6-5 to TRBJ2-7; a possible D gene is TRBD2 (6 bases). The germline V gene has CDR1 MNHEY and CDR2 SVGAGI. V lost 7 bases to trimming and J lost 3 bases, with 16 bases between them. The CDR3 extends over 14 amino acids. CDR3 in DNA: TGTGCCAGCAAGAGGGAGTTCGGGAGCTACGAGCAGTACTTC. Amino acid sequence: CASKREFGSYEQYF.

V gene TRBV5-4 combines with J gene TRBJ1-1; 7 bases agree with TRBD1. This CDR3 is built from 17 residues. With 2 bases clipped from V and 1 base from J, the junction kept 11 bases outside the gene matches. CDR1 SGHNT and CDR2 YYREEE come from the germline V gene (reference sequence). CDR3 DNA: TGTGCCAGCAGCTTCGACGGACGCCACAGGGGGAACACTGAAGCTTTCTTT. Translated, it gives CASSFDGRHRGNTEAFF. Looking up the rest from reference TRBV5-4 and TRBJ1-1 gives the full variable domain: ETGVTQSPTHLIKTRGQQVTLRCSSQSGHNTVSWYQQALGQGPQFIFQYYREEENGRGNFPPRFSGLQFPNYSSELNVNALELDDSALYLCASSFDGRHRGNTEAFFGQGTRLTVV.

This chain connects TRBV5-1 to TRBJ2-7; 8 bases map to TRBD1. V trimming: 6 bases; J trimming: 4 bases; junction bases outside the gene matches: 9. This CDR3 spans 14 amino acids. Germline lookup yields CDR1 SGHRS and CDR2 YFSETQ. CDR3 DNA: TGCGCCAGCACTGTGGACAGGGAAAGGTACGAGCAGTACTTC. This gives the protein CASTVDRERYEQYF.

The chain combines TRBV5-1 with TRBJ2-1, with a possible D match to TRBD1 (6 bases). Germline CDR1 is SGHRS and CDR2 is YFSETQ. This CDR3 contains 14 residues. Trimming removed 4 bases at V and 5 bases at J, with 13 bases between. CDR3: CASSLGDTHNEQFF. CDR3 DNA: TGCGCCAGCAGCCTAGGGGACACCCACAATGAGCAGTTCTTC. The full variable domain, rest sourced from reference TRBV5-1 and TRBJ2-1, is KAGVTQTPRYLIKTRGQQVTLSCSPISGHRSVSWYQQTPGQGLQFLFEYFSETQRNKGNFPGRFSGRQFSNSRSEMNVSTLELGDSALYLCASSLGDTHNEQFFGPGTRLTVL.

This chain connects TRBV5-1 to TRBJ1-1; tentative D call: TRBD1 (6 bases). V was cut by 4 bases and J by 1 base, with 14 bases left in between. Germline CDR1 reads SGHRS; CDR2 reads YFSETQ. The CDR3 loop spans 15 amino acids. CDR3 in amino acids: CASSPRQDPNTEAFF. CDR3 bases: TGCGCCAGCAGCCCCCGACAGGACCCGAACACTGAAGCTTTCTTT.

The J gene is TRBJ2-5, the V gene TRBV27; 10 bases agree with TRBD2. CDR3 length equals 15 residues. Germline V CDR1 and CDR2: MNHEY, SMNVEV (reference sequence). V gave up 3 bases and J gave up 1 base; unmatched junction bases: 2. CDR3 sequence (DNA): TGTGCCAGCAGTTTTAGCGGGGGGCCCCAAGAGACCCAGTACTTC. Its translation: CASSFSGGPQETQYF.

This clone was found a few times. The chain is built from TRBV3-1 (or the pseudogene TRBV3-2) and TRBJ2-1, with a weak D call TRBD2 (6 bases). The CDR3 has 15 amino acids. Deletions cut 3 bases from V and 4 bases from J, with 13 bases between. Germline assignment: CDR1 LGHDT and CDR2 YNNKEL (reference sequence). The DNA for the CDR3 is TGTGCCAGCAGCCAGGCCGGGGCGGGGTACAATGAGCAGTTCTTC. Protein: CASSQAGAGYNEQFF.

The genes are TRBV5-4 and TRBJ2-2; TRBD2 is a possible D gene (6 bases). V dropped 4 bases and J dropped 1 base, with 8 bases sitting between them. This CDR3 region has 14 residues. Germline V gene data show CDR1 as SGHNT and CDR2 as YYREEE (reference sequence). The CDR3 loop is CASSTGGNTGELFF. CDR3 DNA: TGTGCCAGCAGCACCGGGGGGAACACCGGGGAGCTGTTTTTT.

This chain uses TRBV10-1 with TRBJ2-3; D uncertain. Germline V CDR1 and CDR2: WNHNN, SYGVQD (reference sequence). This CDR3 comprises 14 residues. Trimming removed 2 bases at V and 7 bases at J, with 13 bases between. The CDR3 sequence: CASSEMKNPYTQYF. In DNA, the CDR3 is TGCGCCAGCAGTGAGATGAAAAATCCTTATACGCAGTATTTT.

This chain's CDR3 is CASSHPLQGRYGYTF. CDR3 DNA sequence: TGTGCCAGTAGTCACCCCCTACAGGGTCGATATGGCTACACCTTC. The chain recombines TRBV19 with TRBJ1-2; tentative D call: TRBD1 (6 bases). The CDR3 contains 15 residues. Germline V gives CDR1 LNHDA, CDR2 SQIVND (reference sequence). Trimming removed 5 bases at V and 5 bases at J, with 18 bases between.

This clone was seen more than once but under ten times. The chain joins TRBV4-2 to TRBJ2-1; D may be TRBD1 or TRBD2 (6 bases each). V lost 0 bases and J 5 bases, leaving 14 bases between the germline ends. The germline V gene has CDR1 LGHNA and CDR2 YNFKEQ. The CDR3 sequence is 16 residues long. CDR3 region: CASSQEIWGANNEQFF. CDR3 DNA: TGTGCCAGCAGCCAAGAGATTTGGGGGGCCAACAATGAGCAGTTCTTC.